These T cell receptor beta chains were read from a single sample in a study of T cells after yellow fever vaccination. MiXCR, run by TCRdb on the 5' RACE reads, gives a single entry per CDR3 protein. The data show 150,000 to 200,000 distinct CDR3 sequences, 11% seen once. The specimen comprised CD8+ T cells sorted from PBMCs, sampled 15 days after the yellow fever booster vaccination. Every receptor here comes from a young man who received the YFV17D yellow fever vaccine. Each CDR3 is given with its conserved first and last residue. A D gene is named only where the DNA matches it firmly. The size of a clone is reported for some rows only, either as once, few or many, or as a class for expanded clones.

d_call: .; cdr3_length: 13; clone_size: few; v_call: TRBV7-9; j_call: TRBJ2-6; cdr3_nt: TGTGCCAGCAGCTTACCTCGCGCCAACGTCCTGACTTTC; cdr3_aa: CASSLPRANVLTF
d_call: .; cdr3_length: 15; clone_size: .; v_call: TRBV7-9; j_call: TRBJ1-2; cdr3_nt: TGTGCCAGCAGCTTAAGTTACAGGGAAATCTATGGCTACACCTTC; cdr3_aa: CASSLSYREIYGYTF
d_call: .; cdr3_length: 15; clone_size: .; v_call: TRBV7-9; j_call: TRBJ1-2; cdr3_nt: TGTGCCAGCAGCTTCCCCGAACAGGGCACGAATGGCTACACCTTC; cdr3_aa: CASSFPEQGTNGYTF
d_call: .; cdr3_length: 19; clone_size: few; v_call: TRBV4-1; j_call: TRBJ1-6; cdr3_nt: TGCGCCAGCAGCCAAGATCGGGTAGTCAGGGTTAGGCATAATTCACCCCTCCACTTT; cdr3_aa: CASSQDRVVRVRHNSPLHF
d_call: TRBD2; cdr3_length: 17; clone_size: many; v_call: TRBV3-1; j_call: TRBJ2-5; cdr3_nt: TGTGCCAGCAGCCCCGGGACTAGCGGGGGGACACAAGAGACCCAGTACTTC; cdr3_aa: CASSPGTSGGTQETQYF
d_call: .; cdr3_length: 12; clone_size: .; v_call: TRBV19; j_call: TRBJ2-7; cdr3_nt: TGTGCCAGTAGTATGGTCGGGTACGAGCAGTACTTC; cdr3_aa: CASSMVGYEQYF
d_call: .; cdr3_length: 15; clone_size: .; v_call: TRBV7-9; j_call: TRBJ2-2; cdr3_nt: TGTGCCAGCAGCTGGGAGTTGGGGTCCACCGGGGAGCTGTTTTTT; cdr3_aa: CASSWELGSTGELFF
d_call: .; cdr3_length: 13; clone_size: few; v_call: TRBV27; j_call: TRBJ2-2; cdr3_nt: TGTGCCAGCAGTTTGATCGAGGGTAGGGAGCTGTTTTTT; cdr3_aa: CASSLIEGRELFF
d_call: .; cdr3_length: 14; clone_size: few; v_call: TRBV4-1; j_call: TRBJ2-2; cdr3_nt: TGCGCCAGCAGCCCCGAGGAAACCACCGGGGAGCTGTTTTTT; cdr3_aa: CASSPEETTGELFF
d_call: .; cdr3_length: 16; clone_size: few; v_call: TRBV3-1; j_call: TRBJ1-6; cdr3_nt: TGTGCCAGCAGCCCCGGCCGTGGCCGGGCGCATTCACCCCTCCACTTT; cdr3_aa: CASSPGRGRAHSPLHF
d_call: TRBD2; cdr3_length: 14; clone_size: .; v_call: TRBV7-8; j_call: TRBJ2-3; cdr3_nt: TGTGCCAGCAGCCCCTCGCGGCGGGGGGATACGCAGTATTTT; cdr3_aa: CASSPSRRGDTQYF
d_call: .; cdr3_length: 13; clone_size: .; v_call: TRBV5-6; j_call: TRBJ2-7; cdr3_nt: TGTGCCAGCAGCTTGGGCATAACCTACGAGCAGTACTTC; cdr3_aa: CASSLGITYEQYF
d_call: TRBD2; cdr3_length: 16; clone_size: .; v_call: TRBV7-9; j_call: TRBJ2-1; cdr3_nt: TGTGCCAGCAGCGAATTACTAGCGGGGGCTTTGAAGGAGCAGTTCTTC; cdr3_aa: CASSELLAGALKEQFF
d_call: .; cdr3_length: 15; clone_size: few; v_call: TRBV7-2; j_call: TRBJ1-5; cdr3_nt: TGTGCCAGCAGCTTCGTCGGTCTGGGCGATCAGCCCCAGCATTTT; cdr3_aa: CASSFVGLGDQPQHF
d_call: .; cdr3_length: 13; clone_size: many; v_call: TRBV4-1; j_call: TRBJ2-1; cdr3_nt: TGCGCCAGCAGCCGCAGGGGTTACAATGAGCAGTTCTTC; cdr3_aa: CASSRRGYNEQFF
d_call: TRBD2; cdr3_length: 15; clone_size: .; v_call: TRBV7-3; j_call: TRBJ2-5; cdr3_nt: TGTGCCAGCAGCGTATACCCTAGCGGACAAGAGACCCAGTACTTC; cdr3_aa: CASSVYPSGQETQYF
d_call: .; cdr3_length: 14; clone_size: .; v_call: TRBV7-9; j_call: TRBJ1-5; cdr3_nt: TGTGCCAGCAGCCCAGGGCGCAGGGGTCAGCCCCAGCATTTT; cdr3_aa: CASSPGRRGQPQHF
d_call: .; cdr3_length: 17; clone_size: .; v_call: TRBV6-1; j_call: TRBJ1-5; cdr3_nt: TGTGCCAGCAGTGAGTGGAGCGGCCTGTTTAGCAATCAGCCCCAGCATTTT; cdr3_aa: CASSEWSGLFSNQPQHF
d_call: TRBD1; cdr3_length: 16; clone_size: few; v_call: TRBV29-1; j_call: TRBJ1-2; cdr3_nt: TGCAGCGTTGAAGATCTCGCGAACAGGGGAAGCTATGGCTACACCTTC; cdr3_aa: CSVEDLANRGSYGYTF
d_call: .; cdr3_length: 11; clone_size: many; v_call: TRBV10-3; j_call: TRBJ2-5; cdr3_nt: TGTGCCATCAGTTACCAAGAGACCCAGTACTTC; cdr3_aa: CAISYQETQYF
d_call: TRBD1; cdr3_length: 16; clone_size: .; v_call: TRBV29-1; j_call: TRBJ1-1; cdr3_nt: TGCAGCGTCCACCCGGGACAGGGAAGGGGGAGGACTGAAGCTTTCTTT; cdr3_aa: CSVHPGQGRGRTEAFF
d_call: .; cdr3_length: 13; clone_size: .; v_call: TRBV6-5; j_call: TRBJ2-3; cdr3_nt: TGTGCCAGCAGTTTCGGCAGGGGACTTGGAACTGCATTT; cdr3_aa: CASSFGRGLGTAF
d_call: .; cdr3_length: 13; clone_size: many; v_call: TRBV29-1; j_call: TRBJ2-2; cdr3_nt: TGCAGCGTTCATATAATGAACACCGGGGAGCTGTTTTTT; cdr3_aa: CSVHIMNTGELFF
d_call: TRBD2; cdr3_length: 18; clone_size: many; v_call: TRBV4-3; j_call: TRBJ2-1; cdr3_nt: TGCGCCAGCAGCCAAGATCGAGCGGGGGGGCTGGTCGGCAATGAGCAGTTCTTC; cdr3_aa: CASSQDRAGGLVGNEQFF
d_call: TRBD2; cdr3_length: 16; clone_size: .; v_call: TRBV5-1; j_call: TRBJ2-1; cdr3_nt: TGCGCCAGCAGCTTGGCACTAGCGGGGGGGCCGGATGAGCAGTTCTTC; cdr3_aa: CASSLALAGGPDEQFF
d_call: .; cdr3_length: 14; clone_size: few; v_call: TRBV6-5; j_call: TRBJ2-4; cdr3_nt: TGTGCCAGCAGCTCACCAGTAGCCAAAAACATTCAGTACTTC; cdr3_aa: CASSSPVAKNIQYF
d_call: .; cdr3_length: 14; clone_size: .; v_call: TRBV6-5; j_call: TRBJ2-5; cdr3_nt: TGTGCCAGCAGCTTGGACAGTTTTGGAGAGACCCAGTACTTC; cdr3_aa: CASSLDSFGETQYF
d_call: TRBD2; cdr3_length: 15; clone_size: .; v_call: TRBV10-2; j_call: TRBJ2-1; cdr3_nt: TGCGCCAGCAGTGACGCTAGCGGGGGCTACAATGAGCAGTTCTTC; cdr3_aa: CASSDASGGYNEQFF
d_call: TRBD1; cdr3_length: 15; clone_size: .; v_call: TRBV7-2; j_call: TRBJ2-1; cdr3_nt: TGTGCCAGCAGCGGAAGGGACAGGGCTTTAGATGAGCAGTTCTTC; cdr3_aa: CASSGRDRALDEQFF
d_call: TRBD1; cdr3_length: 12; clone_size: few; v_call: TRBV29-1; j_call: TRBJ2-2; cdr3_nt: TGCAGCGTTCAGGGGGCTCGCGGGGAGCTGTTTTTT; cdr3_aa: CSVQGARGELFF
d_call: .; cdr3_length: 14; clone_size: few; v_call: TRBV24-1; j_call: TRBJ1-2; cdr3_nt: TGTGCCACCAGTGATCGGACAGCTAACTATGGCTACACCTTC; cdr3_aa: CATSDRTANYGYTF
d_call: TRBD1; cdr3_length: 16; clone_size: .; v_call: TRBV14; j_call: TRBJ2-2; cdr3_nt: TGTGCCAGCAGCATGACCGGGACAGCGAACACCGGGGAGCTGTTTTTT; cdr3_aa: CASSMTGTANTGELFF
d_call: TRBD1; cdr3_length: 17; clone_size: .; v_call: TRBV24-1; j_call: TRBJ2-2; cdr3_nt: TGTGCCACCAGTGATCGACAGGGGGCATATTACACCGGGGAGCTGTTTTTT; cdr3_aa: CATSDRQGAYYTGELFF
d_call: .; cdr3_length: 13; clone_size: .; v_call: TRBV30; j_call: TRBJ1-1; cdr3_nt: TGTGCCTGGAATCCGGGGGTGAACACTGAAGCTTTCTTT; cdr3_aa: CAWNPGVNTEAFF
d_call: .; cdr3_length: 17; clone_size: .; v_call: TRBV4-3; j_call: TRBJ1-1; cdr3_nt: TGCGCCAGCAGCCAAGAAGACAGCCTAGTGTTGGGCACTGAAGCTTTCTTT; cdr3_aa: CASSQEDSLVLGTEAFF
d_call: .; cdr3_length: 16; clone_size: .; v_call: TRBV4-1; j_call: TRBJ2-1; cdr3_nt: TGCGCCAGCAGCTTTGAGGGCACGATGTCCTACAATGAGCAGTTCTTC; cdr3_aa: CASSFEGTMSYNEQFF
d_call: .; cdr3_length: 14; clone_size: .; v_call: TRBV4-1; j_call: TRBJ2-3; cdr3_nt: TGCGCCAGCAGCCAAGAAACTAGCACAGATACGCAGTATTTT; cdr3_aa: CASSQETSTDTQYF